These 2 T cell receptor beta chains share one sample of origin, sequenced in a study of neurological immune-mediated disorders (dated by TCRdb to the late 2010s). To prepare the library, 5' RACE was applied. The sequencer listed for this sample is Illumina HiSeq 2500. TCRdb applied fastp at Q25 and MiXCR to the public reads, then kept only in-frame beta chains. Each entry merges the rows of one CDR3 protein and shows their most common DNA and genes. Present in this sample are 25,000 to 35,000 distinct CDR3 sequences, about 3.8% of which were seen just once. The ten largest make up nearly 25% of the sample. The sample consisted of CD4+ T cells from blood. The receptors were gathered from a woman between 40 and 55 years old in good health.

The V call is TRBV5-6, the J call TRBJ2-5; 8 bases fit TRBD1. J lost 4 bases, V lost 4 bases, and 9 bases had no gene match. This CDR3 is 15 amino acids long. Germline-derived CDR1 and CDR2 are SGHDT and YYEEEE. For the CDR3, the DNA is TGTGCCAGCAGCCCGGACAGGGTACGACCAGAGACCCAGTACTTC. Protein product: CASSPDRVRPETQYF.

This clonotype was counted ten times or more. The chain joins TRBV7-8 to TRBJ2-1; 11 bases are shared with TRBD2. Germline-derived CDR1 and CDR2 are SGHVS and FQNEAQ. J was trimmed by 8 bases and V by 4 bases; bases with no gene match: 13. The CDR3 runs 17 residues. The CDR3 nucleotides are TGTGCCAGCAGCTCCCGACCCTTAGCGGGAGGGCCTTATGAGCAGTTCTTC. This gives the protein CASSSRPLAGGPYEQFF.